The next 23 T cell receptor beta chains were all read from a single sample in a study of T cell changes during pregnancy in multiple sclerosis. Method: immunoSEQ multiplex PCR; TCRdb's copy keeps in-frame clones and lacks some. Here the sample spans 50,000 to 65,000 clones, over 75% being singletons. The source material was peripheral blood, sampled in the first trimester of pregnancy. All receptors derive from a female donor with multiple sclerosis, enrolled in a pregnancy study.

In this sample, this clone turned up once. CDR3 sequence (DNA): TGTGCCAGCAGCAGGGACAGGGGGTCGGTAGAGCAGTACTTC. Amino acid sequence: CASSRDRGSVEQYF. The V call is TRBV27, the J call TRBJ2-7, with 11 bases identical to TRBD1. The J segment lost 7 bases and the V segment lost 6 bases, leaving 8 bases of the junction unmatched. Germline V gene data show CDR1 as MNHEY and CDR2 as SMNVEV (reference sequence). The length of the CDR3 is 14 residues.

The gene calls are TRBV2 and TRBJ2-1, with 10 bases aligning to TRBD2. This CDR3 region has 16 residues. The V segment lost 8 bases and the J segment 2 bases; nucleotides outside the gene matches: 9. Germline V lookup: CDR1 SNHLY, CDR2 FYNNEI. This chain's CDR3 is CASATILAGAYNEQFF. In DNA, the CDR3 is TGTGCCAGCGCCACCATTCTAGCGGGAGCCTACAATGAGCAGTTCTTC. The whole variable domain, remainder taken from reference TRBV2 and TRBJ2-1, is EPEVTQTPSHQVTQMGQEVILRCVPISNHLYFYWYRQILGQKVEFLVSFYNNEISEKSEIFDDQFSVERPDGSNFTLKIRSTKLEDSAMYFCASATILAGAYNEQFFGPGTRLTVL.

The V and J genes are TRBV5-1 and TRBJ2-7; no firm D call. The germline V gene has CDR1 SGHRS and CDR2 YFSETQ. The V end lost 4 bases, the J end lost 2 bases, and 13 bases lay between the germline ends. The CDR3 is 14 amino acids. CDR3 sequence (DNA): TGCGCCAGCAGCCTCACGACTGATGCCTACGAGCAGTACTTC. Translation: CASSLTTDAYEQYF.

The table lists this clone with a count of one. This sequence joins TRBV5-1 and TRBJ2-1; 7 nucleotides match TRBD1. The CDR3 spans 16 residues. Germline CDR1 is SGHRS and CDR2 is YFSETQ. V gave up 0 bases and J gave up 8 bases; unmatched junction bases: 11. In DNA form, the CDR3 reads TGCGCCAGCAGCTTGGGGGGAATGGTCACAGGGGATGAGCAGTTCTTC. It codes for CASSLGGMVTGDEQFF.

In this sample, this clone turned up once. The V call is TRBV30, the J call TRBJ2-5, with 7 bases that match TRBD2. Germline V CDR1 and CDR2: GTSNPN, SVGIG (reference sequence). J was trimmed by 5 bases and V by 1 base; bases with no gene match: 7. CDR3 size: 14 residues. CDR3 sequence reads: CAWSARDYEETQYF. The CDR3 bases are TGTGCCTGGAGTGCTCGGGACTATGAGGAGACCCAGTACTTC.

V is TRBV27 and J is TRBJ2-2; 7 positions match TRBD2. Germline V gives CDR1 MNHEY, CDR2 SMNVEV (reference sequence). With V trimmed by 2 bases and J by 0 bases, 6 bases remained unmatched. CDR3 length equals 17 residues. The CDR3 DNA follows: TGTGCCAGCAGTTTAGGGTTTCTAGCGGCGAACACCGGGGAGCTGTTTTTT. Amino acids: CASSLGFLAANTGELFF.

CDR3 region: CASSPRPPDTQYF. CDR3 DNA: TGTGCCAGCAGTCCGAGGCCCCCAGATACGCAGTATTTT. This chain links TRBV28 with TRBJ2-3; D unclear. The germline V and J ends were trimmed by 5 bases and 4 bases, with 10 bases remaining between them. The germline V gene has CDR1 MDHEN and CDR2 SYDVKM. The CDR3 has 13 residues. Based on the CDR3 plus reference TRBV28 and TRBJ2-3, the full variable domain is DVKVTQSSRYLVKRTGEKVFLECVQDMDHENMFWYRQDPGLGLRLIYFSYDVKMKEKGDIPEGYSVSREKKERFSLILESASTNQTSMYLCASSPRPPDTQYFGPGTRLTVL.

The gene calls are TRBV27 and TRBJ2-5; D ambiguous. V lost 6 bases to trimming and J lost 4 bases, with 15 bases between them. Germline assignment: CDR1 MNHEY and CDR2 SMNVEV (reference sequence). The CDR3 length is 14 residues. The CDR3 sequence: CASSPATAGETQYF. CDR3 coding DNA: TGTGCCAGCAGCCCAGCCACTGCAGGAGAGACCCAGTACTTC.

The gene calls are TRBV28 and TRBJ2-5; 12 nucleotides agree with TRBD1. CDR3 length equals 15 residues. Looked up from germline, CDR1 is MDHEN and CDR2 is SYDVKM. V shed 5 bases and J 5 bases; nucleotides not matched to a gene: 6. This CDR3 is CASSQPGQGAETQYF. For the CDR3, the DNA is TGTGCCAGCAGTCAACCGGGACAGGGGGCCGAGACCCAGTACTTC.

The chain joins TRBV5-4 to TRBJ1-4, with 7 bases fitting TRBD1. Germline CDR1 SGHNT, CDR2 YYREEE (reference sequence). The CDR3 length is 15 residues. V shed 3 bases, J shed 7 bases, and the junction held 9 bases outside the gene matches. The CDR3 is CASSSGTVWSEKLFF. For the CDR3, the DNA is TGTGCCAGCAGCTCGGGGACAGTGTGGTCTGAAAAACTGTTTTTT.

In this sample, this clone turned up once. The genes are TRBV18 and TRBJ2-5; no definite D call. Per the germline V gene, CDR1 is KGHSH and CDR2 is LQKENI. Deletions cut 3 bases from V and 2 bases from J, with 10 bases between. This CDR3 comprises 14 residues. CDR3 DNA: TGTGCCAGCTCACCCCAACACCCTCAAGAGACCCAGTACTTC. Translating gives CASSPQHPQETQYF.

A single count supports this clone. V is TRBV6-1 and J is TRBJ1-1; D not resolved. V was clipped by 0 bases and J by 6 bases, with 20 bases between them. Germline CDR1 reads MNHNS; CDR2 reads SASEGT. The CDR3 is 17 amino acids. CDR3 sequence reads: CASSEASRGREGSEAFF. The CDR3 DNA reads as TGTGCCAGCAGTGAAGCGTCACGGGGAAGGGAGGGATCTGAAGCTTTCTTT.

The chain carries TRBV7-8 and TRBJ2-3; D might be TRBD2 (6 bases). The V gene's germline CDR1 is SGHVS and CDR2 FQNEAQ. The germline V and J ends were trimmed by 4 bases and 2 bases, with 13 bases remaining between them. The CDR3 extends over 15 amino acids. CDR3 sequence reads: CASSSRESNTDTQYF. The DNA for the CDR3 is TGTGCCAGCAGCTCACGGGAGAGTAACACAGATACGCAGTATTTT.

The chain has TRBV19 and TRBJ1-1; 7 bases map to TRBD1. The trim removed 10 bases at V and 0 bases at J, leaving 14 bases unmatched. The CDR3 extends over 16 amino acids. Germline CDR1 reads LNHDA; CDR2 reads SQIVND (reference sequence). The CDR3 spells CATTLTGFGMNTEAFF. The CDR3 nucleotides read TGTGCCACCACACTGACAGGGTTCGGAATGAACACTGAAGCTTTCTTT.

CDR3: CASSPSLTRPSNSYEQYF. The CDR3 DNA reads TGTGCCAGCAGCCCCTCGTTAACGAGGCCGTCTAACTCCTACGAGCAGTACTTC. The rearrangement uses TRBV28 and TRBJ2-7; D is undetermined. The ends were cut back, 6 bases at V and 0 bases at J, with 24 bases in the middle. Germline CDR1 MDHEN, CDR2 SYDVKM. CDR3 length: 18 amino acids.

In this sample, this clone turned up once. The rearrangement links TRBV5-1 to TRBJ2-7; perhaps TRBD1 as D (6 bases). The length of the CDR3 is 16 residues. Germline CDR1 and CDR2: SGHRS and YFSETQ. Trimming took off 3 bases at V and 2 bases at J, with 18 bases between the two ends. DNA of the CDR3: TGCGCCAGCAGCTACATACAGGGCGTGATGCCCTACGAGCAGTACTTC. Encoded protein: CASSYIQGVMPYEQYF.

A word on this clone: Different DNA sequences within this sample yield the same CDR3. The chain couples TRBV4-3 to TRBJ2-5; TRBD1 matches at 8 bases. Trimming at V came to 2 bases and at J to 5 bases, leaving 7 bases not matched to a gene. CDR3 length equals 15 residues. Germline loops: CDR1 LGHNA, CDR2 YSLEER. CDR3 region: CASSQKTGGGETQYF. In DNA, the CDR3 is TGCGCCAGCAGCCAAAAAACAGGGGGTGGGGAGACCCAGTACTTC.

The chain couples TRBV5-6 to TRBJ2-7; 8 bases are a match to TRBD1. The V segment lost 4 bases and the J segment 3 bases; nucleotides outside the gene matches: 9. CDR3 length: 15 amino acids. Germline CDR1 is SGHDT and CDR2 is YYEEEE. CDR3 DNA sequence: TGTGCCAGCAGCCCCTGGGACAGGCCCATCTACGAGCAGTACTTC. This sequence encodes CASSPWDRPIYEQYF.

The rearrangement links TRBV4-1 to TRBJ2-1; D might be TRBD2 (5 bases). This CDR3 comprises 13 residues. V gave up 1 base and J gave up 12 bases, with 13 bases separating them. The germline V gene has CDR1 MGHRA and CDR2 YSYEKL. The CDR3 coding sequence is TGCGCCAGCAGCCAAGGGACCCCCGGGGTGCAGTTCTTC. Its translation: CASSQGTPGVQFF.

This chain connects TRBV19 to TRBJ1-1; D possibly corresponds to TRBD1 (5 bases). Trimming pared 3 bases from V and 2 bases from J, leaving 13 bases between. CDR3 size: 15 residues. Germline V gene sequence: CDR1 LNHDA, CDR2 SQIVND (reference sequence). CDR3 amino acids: CASSMRAGGNTEAFF. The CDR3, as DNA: TGTGCCAGTAGTATGCGAGCGGGGGGAAACACTGAAGCTTTCTTT.

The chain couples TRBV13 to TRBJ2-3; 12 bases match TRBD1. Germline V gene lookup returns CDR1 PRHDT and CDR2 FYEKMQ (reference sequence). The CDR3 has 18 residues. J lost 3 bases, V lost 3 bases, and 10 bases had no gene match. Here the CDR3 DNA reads TGTGCCAGCAGCTTCGCACGCCCGGGACAGGGGGCGACAGATACGCAGTATTTT. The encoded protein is CASSFARPGQGATDTQYF.

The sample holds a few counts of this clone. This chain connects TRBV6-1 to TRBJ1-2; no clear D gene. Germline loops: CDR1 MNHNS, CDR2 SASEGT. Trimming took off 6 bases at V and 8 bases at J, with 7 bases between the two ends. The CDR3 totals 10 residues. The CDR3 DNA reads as TGTGCCAGCAGAGATCGGGGCTACACCTTC. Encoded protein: CASRDRGYTF.

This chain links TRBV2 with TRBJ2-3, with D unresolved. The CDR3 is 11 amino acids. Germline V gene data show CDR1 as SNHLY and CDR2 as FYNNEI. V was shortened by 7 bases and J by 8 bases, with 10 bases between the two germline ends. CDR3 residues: CASTYEVTQYF. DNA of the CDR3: TGTGCCAGCACCTATGAGGTTACGCAGTATTTT.